The sequence of this TCR beta chain was determined in a study of blood T cell repertoires in COVID-19. Turning to the study itself: The United States, Italy and Spain were the sources of the acute and convalescent COVID-19 samples. T cells, B-cell-depleted T cells, or PBMCs supplied cDNA or gDNA.

In the authors' workflow: Reference gene primers were amplified, and this amplification served to estimate nucleated cell counts. Measured with immunoSEQ multiplex PCR; TCRdb has only the in-frame clones, and not every one. V and J calls and clone size are copied from that table; D and trimming were computed from the DNA. Of 150,000 to 250,000 clones listed, approximately 82% are singletons. The trim removed 6 bases at V and 5 bases at J, leaving 6 bases unmatched. CDR3 length: 14 amino acids. Germline loops: CDR1 SNHLY, CDR2 FYNNEI. Material: peripheral blood. The chain employs TRBV2 and TRBJ2-5, with TRBD1 matching 10 bases. The receptor was isolated from a human donor with acute or convalescent COVID-19. The donor label of this sample is uncertain. CDR3 DNA sequence: TGTGCCAGCAGAGGACAGGGGGTCGGTGAGACCCAGTACTTC. The encoded protein is CASRGQGVGETQYF.